The clone carrying this T cell receptor beta chain has only a few counts. Its antigen is undetermined. The CDR3 spans 14 residues. The junction had 8 bases not matched to a gene; V was cut back by 4 bases and J by 10 bases. In germline, CDR1 is KGHDR, CDR2 SFDVKD. This entry belongs to a study of T-cell memory formation after mild COVID-19. The 5'RACE method, run with constant-segment primers, produced TCR alpha and TCR beta cDNA libraries (carrying sample barcodes and UMIs). TCRdb processed the 5' RACE reads anew with MiXCR; each CDR3 protein has one entry. The table records approximately 440,000 distinct CDR3 sequences, around 20% of them present only once. Study outcomes and limitations: Clones that contracted from day 15 to 85 were balanced CD4/CD8, while later expanders leaned CD4+. Within pre-infection memory, some responding clones were found, suggesting cross-reactive memory joined. The study found contracting CD4+ clones mainly in CM and EM and contracting CD8+ clones in EMRA.

The clonotype originates from an adult woman who had mild COVID-19 (a few samples of this study predate the infection). Cell type and time point are not known. The sample was PBMCs or a T cell subset sorted from them (not recorded which). This chain joins TRBV24-1 and TRBJ2-3; TRBD2 matches 9 bases. CDR3 DNA sequence: TGTGCCACCAGTGACGAGACAGGGACTAGCCCGCAGTATTTT. Its translation is CATSDETGTSPQYF.